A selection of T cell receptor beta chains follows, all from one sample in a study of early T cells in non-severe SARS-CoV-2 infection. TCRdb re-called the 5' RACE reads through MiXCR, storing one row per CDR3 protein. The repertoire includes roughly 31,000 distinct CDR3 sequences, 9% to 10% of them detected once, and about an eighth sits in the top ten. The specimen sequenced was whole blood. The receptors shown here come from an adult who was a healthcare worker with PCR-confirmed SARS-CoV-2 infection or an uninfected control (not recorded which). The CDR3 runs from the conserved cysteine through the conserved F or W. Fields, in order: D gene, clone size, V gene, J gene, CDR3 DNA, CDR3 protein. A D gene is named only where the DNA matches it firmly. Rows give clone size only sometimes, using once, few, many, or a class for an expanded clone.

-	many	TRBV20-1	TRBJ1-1	TGCAGTGTCCCCCCCTCGGGGGAGGAAGCTTTCTTT	CSVPPSGEEAFF
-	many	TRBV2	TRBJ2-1	TGTGCCAGCAGTGAAGTCCGGGCCGACAATGAGCAGTTCTTC	CASSEVRADNEQFF
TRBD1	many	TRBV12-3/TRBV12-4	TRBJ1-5	TGTGCCAGCACCTATGACAGGGGCGATCAGCCCCAGCATTTT	CASTYDRGDQPQHF
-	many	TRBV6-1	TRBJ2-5	TGTGCCAGCAGTCCCGTGGGCATAGAAGAGACCCAGTACTTC	CASSPVGIEETQYF
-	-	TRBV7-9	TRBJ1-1	TGTGCCAGCAGCTTAGGTACAGACACTGAAGCTTTCTTT	CASSLGTDTEAFF
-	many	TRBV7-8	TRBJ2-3	TGTGCCAGCACTGGGCTGGATACGCAGTATTTT	CASTGLDTQYF
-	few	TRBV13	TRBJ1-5	TGTGCCAGCAGCTTAGGCCCTGGGGGCAATCAGCCCCAGCATTTT	CASSLGPGGNQPQHF
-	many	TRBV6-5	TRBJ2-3	TGTGCCAGCACCCAGGTCTTCACAGATACGCAGTATTTT	CASTQVFTDTQYF
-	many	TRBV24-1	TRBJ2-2	TGTGCCACCAGTGATTTGCAGGCAGGCGCTGACACCGGGGAGCTGTTTTTT	CATSDLQAGADTGELFF
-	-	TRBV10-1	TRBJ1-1	TGCGCCAGCAGTGACTGGGGGAACACTGAAGCTTTCTTT	CASSDWGNTEAFF
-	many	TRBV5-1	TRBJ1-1	TGCGCCAGCAGCAAGGTGTATAAGGGAAGGGCAACTGAAGCTTTCTTT	CASSKVYKGRATEAFF
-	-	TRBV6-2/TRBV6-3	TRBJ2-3	TGTGCCAGCAGCCGCAGTACGTACGGAGATACGCAGTATTTT	CASSRSTYGDTQYF
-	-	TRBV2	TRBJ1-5	TGTGCCAGCAGTGTATGGACAGCCCTTATTAGCAATCAGCCCCAGCATTTT	CASSVWTALISNQPQHF
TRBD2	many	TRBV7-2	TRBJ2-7	TGTGCCAGCAGCTTCGGACTAGCGGGGGGTCGGGAGCAGTACTTC	CASSFGLAGGREQYF
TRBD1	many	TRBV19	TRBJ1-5	TGTGCCAGTAGTATAGTGGGGACAGGGGCGAGTCAGCCCCAGCATTTT	CASSIVGTGASQPQHF
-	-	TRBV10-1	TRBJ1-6	TGCGCCAGCAGTGGGGACTGGGAGAACTCACCCCTCCACTTT	CASSGDWENSPLHF
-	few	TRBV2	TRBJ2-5	TGTGCCAGCGTCGACGAGACCCAGTACTTC	CASVDETQYF
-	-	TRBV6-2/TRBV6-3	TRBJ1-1	TGTGCCAGCAGCAGGGGCGGAGGGATGCTAGCTTTCTTT	CASSRGGGMLAFF
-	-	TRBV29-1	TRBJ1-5	TGCAGTGTAGGGGGGACCGACCCCAATCAGCCCCAGCATTTT	CSVGGTDPNQPQHF
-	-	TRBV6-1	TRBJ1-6	TGTGCCAGCAGGGCGGACAGATTCCAACCTAATTCACCCCTCCACTTT	CASRADRFQPNSPLHF
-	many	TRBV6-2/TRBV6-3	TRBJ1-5	TGTGCCAGCAGTTTGACTCCTAGCCAGCCCCAGCATTTT	CASSLTPSQPQHF
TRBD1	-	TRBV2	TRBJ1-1	TGTGCCAGCAGTCCACAGGGGAGGAACACTGAAGCTTTCTTT	CASSPQGRNTEAFF
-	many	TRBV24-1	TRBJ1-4	TGTGCCACCAGTGATTACAGGGCCGGAGCAACTAATGAAAAACTGTTTTTT	CATSDYRAGATNEKLFF
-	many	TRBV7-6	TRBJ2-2	TGTGCCAGCAGCCAAGGACCCCGGGGCGGGGAGCTGTTTTTT	CASSQGPRGGELFF
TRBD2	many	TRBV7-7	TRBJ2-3	TGTGCCAGCAGCTTTAGCGGGGGGGCAACGCAGTATTTT	CASSFSGGATQYF
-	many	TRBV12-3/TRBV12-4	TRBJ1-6	TGTGCCAGCAGTTGGCAGGGAAATTCACCCCTCCACTTT	CASSWQGNSPLHF
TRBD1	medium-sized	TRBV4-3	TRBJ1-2	TGCGCCAGCAGCCCCGACCCAACAGGGGGGAACTATGGCTACACCTTC	CASSPDPTGGNYGYTF
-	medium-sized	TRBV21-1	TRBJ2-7	TGTGCCAGCAGCAAAGGGGACTACGAGCAGTACTTC	CASSKGDYEQYF
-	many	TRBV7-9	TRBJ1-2	TGTGCCAGCAGCCAGATCGGCCGAGATGGCTACACCTTC	CASSQIGRDGYTF
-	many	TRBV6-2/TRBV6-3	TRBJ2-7	TGTGCCAGCAGTTTCCTTCAACAGAAGCAGTACTTC	CASSFLQQKQYF
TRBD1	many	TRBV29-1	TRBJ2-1	TGCAGCGTTGCCCGGGACAGGGCAAATGAGCAGTTCTTC	CSVARDRANEQFF
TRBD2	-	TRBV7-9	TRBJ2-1	TGTGCCAGCAGCTTAGCGGGGCCTAGCGGGCCACATAACAATGAGCAGTTCTTC	CASSLAGPSGPHNNEQFF
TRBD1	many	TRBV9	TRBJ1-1	TGTGCCAGCAGCGTAGCCTACAGGGGCACTGAAGCTTTCTTT	CASSVAYRGTEAFF
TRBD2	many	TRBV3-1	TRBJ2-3	TGTGCCAGCAGTTTCCTTTTAGCGGGCTTCACAGATACGCAGTATTTT	CASSFLLAGFTDTQYF
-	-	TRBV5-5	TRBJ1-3	TGTGCCAACCATTCTGATCAGCACCTCAGCTGTGTAAACACCATATATTTT	CANHSDQHLSCVNTIYF
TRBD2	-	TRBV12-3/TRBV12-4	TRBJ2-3	TGTGCCAGCAGTTTGGCTAGCGGTTTCACAGATACGCAGTATTTT	CASSLASGFTDTQYF
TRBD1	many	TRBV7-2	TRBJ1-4	TGTGCCAGCAGCTTAAGGGTAGGGGGCAGAAAAAAACTGTTTTTT	CASSLRVGGRKKLFF
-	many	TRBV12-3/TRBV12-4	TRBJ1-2	TGTGCCAGCAGTTTGTGGGACTATGGCTACACCTTC	CASSLWDYGYTF
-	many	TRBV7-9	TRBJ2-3	TGTGCCAGCAGCCTTACCGGGATTACGCAGTATTTT	CASSLTGITQYF
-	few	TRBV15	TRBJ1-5	TGTGCCACCAGCAGTCATGGGTTTAAAGAGCCCCAGCATTTT	CATSSHGFKEPQHF
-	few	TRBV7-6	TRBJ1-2	TGTGCCAGCAGCTTACTTGGGGAGATTGGCTACACCTTC	CASSLLGEIGYTF
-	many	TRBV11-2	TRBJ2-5	TGTGCCAGCAGCTTAGTAGGGTCCGAAGAGACCCAGTACTTC	CASSLVGSEETQYF
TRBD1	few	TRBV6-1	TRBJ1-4	TGTGCCAGCAGTCACAGGGGGCATTTGGAAAAACTGTTTTTT	CASSHRGHLEKLFF
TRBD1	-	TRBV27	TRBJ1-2	TGTGCCAGCAGTACGCAGGGGGAGTTCTATGGCTACACCTTC	CASSTQGEFYGYTF
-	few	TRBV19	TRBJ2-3	TGTGCCAGTAGTATAGGCAACCTCGGAGATACGCAGTATTTT	CASSIGNLGDTQYF